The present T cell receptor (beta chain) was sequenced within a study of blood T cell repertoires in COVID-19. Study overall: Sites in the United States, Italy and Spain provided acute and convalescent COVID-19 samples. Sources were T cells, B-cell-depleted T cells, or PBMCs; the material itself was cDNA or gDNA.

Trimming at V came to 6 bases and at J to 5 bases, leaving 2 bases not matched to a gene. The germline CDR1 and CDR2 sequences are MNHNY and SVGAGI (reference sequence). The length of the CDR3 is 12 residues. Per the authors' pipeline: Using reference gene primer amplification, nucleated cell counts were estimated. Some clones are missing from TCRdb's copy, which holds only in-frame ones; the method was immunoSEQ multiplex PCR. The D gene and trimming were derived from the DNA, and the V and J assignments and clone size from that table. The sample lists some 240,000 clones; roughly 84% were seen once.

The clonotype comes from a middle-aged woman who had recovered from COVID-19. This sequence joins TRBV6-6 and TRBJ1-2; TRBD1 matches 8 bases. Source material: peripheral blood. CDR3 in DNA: TGTGCCAGCAGGGGACAGGCATATGGCTACACCTTC. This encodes CASRGQAYGYTF.